The TCR beta chain described here comes from a study of T-cell memory formation after mild COVID-19. V lost 7 bases and J 4 bases, leaving 13 bases between the germline ends. Germline values: CDR1 LNHDA, CDR2 SQIVND (reference sequence). This CDR3 comprises 14 residues. Constant-segment primers served in 5'RACE that generated TCR alpha and TCR beta cDNA libraries bearing sample barcodes and UMIs. TCRdb re-called the 5' RACE reads through MiXCR, storing one row per CDR3 protein. This sample has hundreds of thousands of distinct CDR3 sequences, with around 22% found just once. Notes on the study in general: CD4+ contracting clones were mainly CM and EM; CD8+ ones, EMRA. Clones shrinking between day 15 and 85 showed a balanced CD4/CD8 split, and those that grew later tilted toward CD4+.

Remarks on this clonotype: Antigen unknown.

This TCR was recovered from an adult woman who had mild COVID-19 (a few samples of this study predate the infection). Cell type and time point are not known. Specimen: PBMCs or a T cell subset sorted from them (not recorded which). The J gene is TRBJ2-2, the V gene TRBV19, with D perhaps TRBD2 (6 bases). CDR3: CASMVTSSTGELFF. DNA of the CDR3: TGTGCCAGTATGGTGACTAGTTCCACCGGGGAGCTGTTTTTT.